The 8 T cell receptor beta chains listed next were all sequenced from one sample in a study of blood T cell repertoires in COVID-19. Some clones are missing from TCRdb's copy, which holds only in-frame ones; the method was immunoSEQ multiplex PCR. The data hold fewer than 120,000 clones, with less than 85% observed a single time. Material: peripheral blood. The receptors originated from a woman of 80 years or more with acute or convalescent COVID-19.

The rearrangement uses TRBV27 and TRBJ2-3, with D possibly matching TRBD1 (6 bases). CDR1 MNHEY and CDR2 SMNVEV come from the germline V gene (reference sequence). V gave up 3 bases and J gave up 0 bases, with 13 bases separating them. The CDR3 contains 16 residues. The CDR3 region has the DNA TGTGCCAGCAGTTTCAGGGGCCCATTGAGCACAGATACGCAGTATTTT. This codes for CASSFRGPLSTDTQYF.

The chain recombines TRBV19 with TRBJ2-2, with D unclear. V dropped 3 bases and J dropped 7 bases, with 9 bases sitting between them. This CDR3 is built from 13 residues. Germline CDR1 and CDR2: LNHDA and SQIVND (reference sequence). CDR3 protein: CASSIRAGGELFF. The CDR3 DNA is TGTGCCAGTAGTATCCGAGCAGGCGGGGAGCTGTTTTTT.

This chain joins TRBV19 and TRBJ2-3, with 9 nucleotides matching TRBD1. The CDR3 loop spans 17 amino acids. The J segment lost 0 bases and the V segment lost 6 bases, leaving 10 bases of the junction unmatched. Per germline, CDR1 LNHDA and CDR2 SQIVND (reference sequence). DNA for the CDR3: TGTGCCAGTAGGCGCTCGGGGACAGGGCGTAGCACAGATACGCAGTATTTT. It translates to CASRRSGTGRSTDTQYF.

This chain connects TRBV2 to TRBJ2-3, with 8 bases fitting TRBD2. V shed 6 bases and J 4 bases; nucleotides not matched to a gene: 0. Per the germline V gene, CDR1 is SNHLY and CDR2 is FYNNEI. CDR3 length equals 12 residues. CDR3 in DNA: TGTGCCAGCAGCGGGGGGGCAGATACGCAGTATTTT. Translated, it gives CASSGGADTQYF.

This sequence joins TRBV28 and TRBJ2-7; 10 bases line up with TRBD1. The J segment lost 9 bases and the V segment lost 6 bases, leaving 8 bases of the junction unmatched. From germline, CDR1 is MDHEN and CDR2 SYDVKM. This CDR3 is built from 13 residues. The CDR3 loop is CASRTGTGERQYF. In DNA form, the CDR3 reads TGTGCCAGCAGGACAGGGACAGGGGAAAGGCAGTACTTC. The complete variable domain, with remaining parts taken from reference TRBV28 and TRBJ2-7, reads DVKVTQSSRYLVKRTGEKVFLECVQDMDHENMFWYRQDPGLGLRLIYFSYDVKMKEKGDIPEGYSVSREKKERFSLILESASTNQTSMYLCASRTGTGERQYFGPGTRLTVT.

This clone has only a few counts. The rearrangement links TRBV28 to TRBJ1-1; the D is unclear. The V end lost 5 bases, the J end lost 4 bases, and 14 bases lay between the germline ends. The length of the CDR3 is 14 residues. The germline CDR1 and CDR2 sequences are MDHEN and SYDVKM. In DNA, the CDR3 is TGTGCCAGCAGTGCATCAGAGGTGGTCACTGAAGCTTTCTTT. The encoded protein is CASSASEVVTEAFF.

V is TRBV5-5 and J is TRBJ1-4, with 9 bases matching TRBD1. Germline V gives CDR1 SGHKS, CDR2 YYEKEE (reference sequence). J was trimmed by 8 bases and V by 2 bases; bases with no gene match: 4. The CDR3 is 14 amino acids. The CDR3 DNA sequence: TGTGCCAGCAGCTTCGGGACAGGGCGCGAAAAACTGTTTTTT. Its translation: CASSFGTGREKLFF.

By share, this clone counts as medium-sized. The genes are TRBV2 and TRBJ2-1; D is uncertain. Trimming stripped 11 bases from V and 0 bases from J, with 11 bases between. This CDR3 comprises 13 residues. The germline CDR1 and CDR2 sequences are SNHLY and FYNNEI. The CDR3 region is CAGKESSYNEQFF. CDR3 DNA: TGTGCCGGAAAGGAGAGCTCCTACAATGAGCAGTTCTTC. Together with reference TRBV2 and TRBJ2-1, the CDR3 gives the full variable domain: EPEVTQTPSHQVTQMGQEVILRCVPISNHLYFYWYRQILGQKVEFLVSFYNNEISEKSEIFDDQFSVERPDGSNFTLKIRSTKLEDSAMYFCAGKESSYNEQFFGPGTRLTVL.